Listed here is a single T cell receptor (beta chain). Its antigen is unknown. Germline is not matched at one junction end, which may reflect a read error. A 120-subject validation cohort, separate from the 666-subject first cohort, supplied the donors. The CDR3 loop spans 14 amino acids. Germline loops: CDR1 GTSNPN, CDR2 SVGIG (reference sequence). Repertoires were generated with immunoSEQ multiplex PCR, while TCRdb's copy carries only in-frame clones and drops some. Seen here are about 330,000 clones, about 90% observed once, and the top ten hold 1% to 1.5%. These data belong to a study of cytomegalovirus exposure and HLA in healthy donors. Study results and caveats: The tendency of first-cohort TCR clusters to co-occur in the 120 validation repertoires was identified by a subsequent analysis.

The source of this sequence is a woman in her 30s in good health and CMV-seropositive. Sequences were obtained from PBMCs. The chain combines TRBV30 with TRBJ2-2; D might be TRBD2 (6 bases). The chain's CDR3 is CAWRVGGNTGELFF. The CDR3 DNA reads TGTGCCTGGCGTGTCGGGGGGAACACCGGGGAGCTGTTTTTT.